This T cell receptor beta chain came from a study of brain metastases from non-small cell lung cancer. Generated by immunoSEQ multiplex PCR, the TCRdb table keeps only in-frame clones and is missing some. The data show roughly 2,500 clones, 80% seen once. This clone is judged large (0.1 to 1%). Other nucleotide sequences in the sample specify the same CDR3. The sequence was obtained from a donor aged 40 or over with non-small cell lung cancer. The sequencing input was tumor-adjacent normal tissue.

The CDR3 is CASSPRESGGARETQYF. The CDR3 DNA is TGTGCCAGCAGCCCGAGAGAGAGCGGGGGGGCCCGAGAGACCCAGTACTTC. The rearrangement joins TRBV14 to TRBJ2-5; 10 bases fit TRBD2. Germline-derived CDR1 and CDR2 are SGHDN and FVKESK. J lost 4 bases, V lost 4 bases, and 12 bases had no gene match. This CDR3 spans 17 amino acids.